The TCR beta chain under discussion was sequenced for a study of blood T cell repertoires in COVID-19. Study in general: From the United States, Italy and Spain came samples of acute and convalescent COVID-19. T cells, B-cell-depleted T cells, or PBMCs provided the cDNA or gDNA that served as material.

Per the original methods: Nucleated cell counts were estimated from reference gene primer amplification. Here immunoSEQ multiplex PCR was the method, and the copy in TCRdb shows in-frame clones only, minus some. That table furnishes V, J and clone size, whereas the DNA furnished D and trimming. Of about 140,000 clones detected, more than 75% appear once; the ten largest clones hold more than 5%. There are 18 residues in the CDR3. Germline V CDR1 and CDR2: MDHEN, SYDVKM. Unmatched junction bases numbered 17, after V lost 4 bases and J lost 5 bases. The sequenced material came from peripheral blood. The sequence came from a human donor in a cohort sampled during active COVID-19. This chain uses TRBV28 with TRBJ2-1, with 7 bases fitting TRBD2. CDR3 bases: TGTGCCAGCAGTTCCCCGGGGGGAGCGGGTTGGTCAAACAATGAGCAGTTCTTC. Translated: CASSSPGGAGWSNNEQFF.